The 17 T cell receptor beta chains below all came from one sample that was sequenced in a study of tumor-infiltrating lymphocytes in localized non-small cell lung cancer. TCRdb's table, derived via immunoSEQ multiplex PCR, lists solely in-frame clones and lacks some. Here the sample spans 3,500 to 4,000 clones, 60% to 85% being singletons. Sequencing was performed on uninvolved lung tissue not adjacent to the tumor. The receptors stem from a human donor with non-small cell lung cancer.

The chain joins TRBV12-5 to TRBJ2-6; 7 bases are a match to TRBD2. Germline V gene lookup returns CDR1 LGHNT and CDR2 FRNRAP. The CDR3 extends over 17 amino acids. With 1 base clipped from V and 1 base from J, the junction kept 4 bases outside the gene matches. The CDR3 DNA reads TGTGCTAGTGGTTTGGGGGCGGGGGTTTCTGGGGCCAACGTCCTGACTTTC. It is translated as CASGLGAGVSGANVLTF.

The CDR3 reads CASSLAAGGAADTQYF. The DNA of the CDR3 is TGTGCCAGCAGCTTAGCCGCCGGGGGGGCCGCGGATACGCAGTATTTT. The chain recombines TRBV11-3 with TRBJ2-3; TRBD2 agrees at 8 bases. The junction had 9 bases not matched to a gene; V was cut back by 1 base and J by 6 bases. CDR1 is SGHNT and CDR2 is YENEEA in the germline V gene. CDR3 length: 16 amino acids. Drawing the rest from reference TRBV11-3 and TRBJ2-3, the complete variable domain is EAGVVQSPRYKIIEKKQPVAFWCNPISGHNTLYWYLQNLGQGPELLIRYENEEAVDDSQLPKDRFSAERLKGVDSTLKIQPAELGDSAVYLCASSLAAGGAADTQYFGPGTRLTVL.

The chain combines TRBV7-2 with TRBJ2-3; unclear D gene. Per germline, CDR1 SGHTA and CDR2 FQGNSA. The CDR3 extends over 13 amino acids. The ends were cut back, 1 base at V and 5 bases at J, with 7 bases in the middle. DNA for the CDR3: TGTGCCAGCAGCTTAGAGGCGAGAGATACGCAGTATTTT. It is translated as CASSLEARDTQYF. Based on the CDR3 plus reference TRBV7-2 and TRBJ2-3, the full variable domain is GAGVSQSPSNKVTEKGKDVELRCDPISGHTALYWYRQSLGQGLEFLIYFQGNSAPDKSGLPSDRFSAERTGGSVSTLTIQRTQQEDSAVYLCASSLEARDTQYFGPGTRLTVL.

V and J are TRBV9 and TRBJ2-3, with 7 nucleotides matching TRBD2. Germline CDR1 and CDR2: SGDLS and YYNGEE. The CDR3 spans 15 residues. V shed 3 bases and J 6 bases; nucleotides not matched to a gene: 10. CDR3 in amino acids: CASSGVAGLADTQYF. CDR3 nucleotide sequence: TGTGCCAGCAGCGGGGTAGCGGGTCTGGCGGATACGCAGTATTTT.

The chain uses TRBV30 and TRBJ1-2, with no clear D. The CDR3 has 13 amino acids. V was cut by 4 bases and J by 4 bases, with 13 bases left in between. Looked up from germline, CDR1 is GTSNPN and CDR2 is SVGIG (reference sequence). CDR3 amino acids: CAWTSEPLYGYTF. Here the CDR3 DNA reads TGTGCCTGGACCTCCGAGCCTCTCTATGGCTACACCTTC. The full variable domain, in which reference TRBV30 and TRBJ1-2 provide the parts outside the CDR3, is SQTIHQWPATLVQPVGSPLSLECTVEGTSNPNLYWYRQAAGRGLQLLFYSVGIGQISSEVPQNLSASRPQDRQFILSSKKLLLSDSGFYLCAWTSEPLYGYTFGSGTRLTVV.

The chain joins TRBV18 to TRBJ1-1; D might be TRBD1 (5 bases). The CDR3 length is 15 residues. Germline CDR1 and CDR2: KGHSH and LQKENI. The V end lost 0 bases, the J end lost 5 bases, and 13 bases lay between the germline ends. The CDR3 region has the DNA TGTGCCAGCTCACCACCCTCAGGGATCCCGACTGAAGCTTTCTTT. Translated: CASSPPSGIPTEAFF.

This clone appeared a single time. The J gene is TRBJ2-1, the V gene TRBV20-1; D unresolved. Germline V gene lookup returns CDR1 DFQATT and CDR2 SNEGSKA (reference sequence). V was clipped by 5 bases and J by 6 bases, with 8 bases between them. The CDR3 is made up of 11 amino acids. CDR3 sequence: CSAFSPNEQFF. The CDR3 DNA is TGCAGTGCTTTCTCCCCCAATGAGCAGTTCTTC.

This chain joins TRBV5-6 and TRBJ1-4; TRBD1 aligns across 7 bases. The CDR3 runs to 15 residues. Germline V gene lookup returns CDR1 SGHDT and CDR2 YYEEEE. The ends lost 3 bases at V and 8 bases at J; junction bases unmatched: 10. The CDR3 DNA reads as TGTGCCAGCAGCTCGTACGCCCAGGGGGGCGAAAAACTGTTTTTT. Translated: CASSSYAQGGEKLFF.

V is TRBV4-1 and J is TRBJ2-5; weak D call: TRBD2 (6 bases). Looked up from germline, CDR1 is MGHRA and CDR2 is YSYEKL. This CDR3 is built from 14 residues. The germline V and J ends were trimmed by 0 bases and 5 bases, with 10 bases remaining between them. CDR3 sequence: CASSQDRGTETQYF. The CDR3 DNA reads as TGCGCCAGCAGCCAAGATCGCGGGACGGAGACCCAGTACTTC.

The chain joins TRBV30 to TRBJ1-1; D is undetermined. CDR1 and CDR2 from the germline V gene are GTSNPN and SVGIG (reference sequence). The CDR3 has 13 amino acids. Trimming removed 0 bases from V and 3 bases from J, with 8 bases in between. CDR3 DNA sequence: TGTGCCTGGAGTGTACTTATGGACACTGAAGCTTTCTTT. Translating gives CAWSVLMDTEAFF.

The chain carries TRBV19 and TRBJ1-1, with TRBD1 matching 7 bases. The V gene end was trimmed by 6 bases and the J gene end by 3 bases; junction bases not matched to a gene: 1. The germline V gene has CDR1 LNHDA and CDR2 SQIVND (reference sequence). This CDR3 spans 12 amino acids. DNA of the CDR3: TGTGCCAGTAGAACAGGGGACACTGAAGCTTTCTTT. It yields the protein CASRTGDTEAFF.

The chain carries TRBV5-1 and TRBJ2-1; either TRBD1 or TRBD2 may supply D (5 bases each). The CDR3 covers 15 residues. Looked up from germline, CDR1 is SGHRS and CDR2 is YFSETQ. The V end was cut by 2 bases, the J end by 4 bases, with 13 bases between. The CDR3 DNA reads TGCGCCAGCAGCTTCCCCAGGGAGCGTTACAATGAGCAGTTCTTC. As protein: CASSFPRERYNEQFF.

The CDR3 DNA reads TGTGCCAGCAGCTTAGTAGCGGGATTCGGGGCAGATACGCAGTATTTT. Its translation: CASSLVAGFGADTQYF. The chain joins TRBV7-9 to TRBJ2-3; 8 bases fit TRBD2. V trimming: 1 base; J trimming: 4 bases; junction bases outside the gene matches: 7. Germline CDR1 SEHNR, CDR2 FQNEAQ (reference sequence). The CDR3 has 16 amino acids.

The J gene is TRBJ1-6, the V gene TRBV30; a possible D gene is TRBD1 (6 bases). The germline CDR1 and CDR2 sequences are GTSNPN and SVGIG (reference sequence). This CDR3 is 14 amino acids long. Trimming took off 4 bases at V and 10 bases at J, with 17 bases between the two ends. CDR3: CAWTSGPGDSPLHF. CDR3 DNA: TGTGCCTGGACATCAGGTCCAGGGGACTCACCCCTCCACTTT.

This chain connects TRBV7-9 to TRBJ2-7; the match to TRBD1 covers 8 bases. From germline, CDR1 is SEHNR and CDR2 FQNEAQ (reference sequence). The CDR3 has 15 amino acids. Trimming took 0 bases from V and 4 from J; bases not matched to a gene: 5. In nucleotides, the CDR3 is TGTGCCAGCAGCTTAGCGTCAGGGGGCGGTTACGAGCAGTACTTC. Translating it yields CASSLASGGGYEQYF.

The gene calls are TRBV15 and TRBJ2-3; 9 bases align to TRBD2. Per germline, CDR1 LNHNV and CDR2 YYDKDF (reference sequence). J gave up 5 bases and V 6 bases, and 9 bases lay outside the gene matches. The CDR3 spans 15 residues. CDR3 bases: TGTGCCACCAGGACCCCTAGCGGGATGGAAGATACGCAGTATTTT. This codes for CATRTPSGMEDTQYF.

CDR3 region: CAWSGLAGYNEQFF. CDR3 sequence (DNA): TGTGCCTGGAGTGGGTTAGCGGGATACAATGAGCAGTTCTTC. This chain links TRBV30 with TRBJ2-1, with 8 nucleotides matching TRBD2. Germline V gene lookup returns CDR1 GTSNPN and CDR2 SVGIG (reference sequence). Trimming removed 1 base from V and 4 bases from J; junction bases left unmatched: 3. CDR3 size: 14 residues.